The present T cell receptor beta chain was sequenced within a study of blood T cell repertoires in COVID-19. Overall study: Spain, Italy and the United States supplied samples that represented acute and convalescent COVID-19.

In the study's own analysis: Estimates of nucleated cell counts were drawn from the amplification of reference gene primers. Assay: immunoSEQ multiplex PCR; the TCRdb copy retains only in-frame clones and omits some. The DNA gave D and trimming, while V, J and clone size come from that table. This sample has more than 60,000 clones, with roughly four fifths found just once. This CDR3 comprises 15 residues. V was trimmed by 7 bases and J by 0 bases, leaving 15 bases between them. The V gene's germline CDR1 is MNHEY and CDR2 SVGAGI. This sequence was found in a man in his 60s with acute or convalescent COVID-19. V usage is TRBV6-5 and J usage is TRBJ1-1; D is perhaps TRBD1 (5 bases). The sequenced material came from peripheral blood. The CDR3 reads CASIKRGNLNTEAFF. CDR3 DNA: TGTGCCAGCATTAAAAGGGGAAACTTGAACACTGAAGCTTTCTTT.